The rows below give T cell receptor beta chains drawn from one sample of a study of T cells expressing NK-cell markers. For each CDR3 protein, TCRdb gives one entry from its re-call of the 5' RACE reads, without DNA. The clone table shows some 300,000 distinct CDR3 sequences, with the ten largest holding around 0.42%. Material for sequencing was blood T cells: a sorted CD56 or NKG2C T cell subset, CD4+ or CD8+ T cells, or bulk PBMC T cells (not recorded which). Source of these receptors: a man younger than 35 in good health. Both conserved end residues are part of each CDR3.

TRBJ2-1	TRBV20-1	CSAIWGRAWTVNEQFF
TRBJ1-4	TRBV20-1	CSASSGEKLFF
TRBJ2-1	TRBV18	CASSPSSGSEQFF
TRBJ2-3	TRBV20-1	CSAKWRGTDTQYF
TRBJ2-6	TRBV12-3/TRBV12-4	CASKRGSGANVLTF
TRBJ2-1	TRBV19	CASNPGTGSYNEQFF
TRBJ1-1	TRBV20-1	CSWSRGNTNTEAFF
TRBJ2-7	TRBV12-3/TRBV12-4	CASSFGGYEQYF
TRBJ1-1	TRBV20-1	CSARDIGVTEAFF
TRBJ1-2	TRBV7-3	CASSPSGRSYYGYTF
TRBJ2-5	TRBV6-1	CASSVELAGARETQYF
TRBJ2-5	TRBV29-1	CSVAGYQETQYF
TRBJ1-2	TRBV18	CASSLGESGYTF
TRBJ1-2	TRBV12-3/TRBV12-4	CASSLDRGLYGYTF
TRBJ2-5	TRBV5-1	CASSSLAKETQYF
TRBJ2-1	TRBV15	CATSRVGPASYNEQFF
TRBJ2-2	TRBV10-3	CAIRKLAGGDTGELFF
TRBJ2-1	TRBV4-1	CASRRLVRNNEQFF
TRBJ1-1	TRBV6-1	CASRPTGTNTEAFF
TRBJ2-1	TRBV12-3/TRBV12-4	CASSYTGDREQFF
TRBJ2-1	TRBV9	CASSAGGQGWANEQFF
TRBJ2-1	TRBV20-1	CSACQRESSYNEQFF
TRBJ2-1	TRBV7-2	CASSIRSGRASDEQFF
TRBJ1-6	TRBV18	CASSRDRVNSPLHF
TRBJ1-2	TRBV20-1	CSATVEEGYTF
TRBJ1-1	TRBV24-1	CATSEGGARVGGISEAFF
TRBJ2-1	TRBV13	CASSLAQGFSYNEQFF
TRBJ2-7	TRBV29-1	CSAMQGSGYEQYF
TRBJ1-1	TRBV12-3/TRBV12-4	CASSPARGRTEAFF